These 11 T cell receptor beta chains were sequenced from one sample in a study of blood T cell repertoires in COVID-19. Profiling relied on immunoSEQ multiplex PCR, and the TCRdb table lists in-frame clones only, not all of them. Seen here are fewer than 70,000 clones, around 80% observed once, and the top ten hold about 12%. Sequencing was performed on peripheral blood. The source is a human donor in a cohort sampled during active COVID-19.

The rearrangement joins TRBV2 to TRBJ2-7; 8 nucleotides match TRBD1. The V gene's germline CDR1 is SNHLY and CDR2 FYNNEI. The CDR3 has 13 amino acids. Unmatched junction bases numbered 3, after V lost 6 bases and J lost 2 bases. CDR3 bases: TGTGCCAGCAGGGCGACAGGGGCCTACGAGCAGTACTTC. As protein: CASRATGAYEQYF.

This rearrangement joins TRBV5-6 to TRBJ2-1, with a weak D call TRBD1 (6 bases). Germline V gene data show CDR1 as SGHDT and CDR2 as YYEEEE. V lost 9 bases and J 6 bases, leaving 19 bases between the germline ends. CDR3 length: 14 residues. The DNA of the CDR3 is TGTGCCACCGAGCAGCAGCCCAGGGGCAATGAGCAGTTCTTC. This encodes CATEQQPRGNEQFF.

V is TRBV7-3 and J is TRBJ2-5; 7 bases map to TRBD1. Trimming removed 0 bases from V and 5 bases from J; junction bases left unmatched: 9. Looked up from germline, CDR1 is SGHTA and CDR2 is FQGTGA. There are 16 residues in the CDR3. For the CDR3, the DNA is TGTGCCAGCAGCTTAACCATCTCAGGGGGTTTGGAGACCCAGTACTTC. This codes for CASSLTISGGLETQYF.

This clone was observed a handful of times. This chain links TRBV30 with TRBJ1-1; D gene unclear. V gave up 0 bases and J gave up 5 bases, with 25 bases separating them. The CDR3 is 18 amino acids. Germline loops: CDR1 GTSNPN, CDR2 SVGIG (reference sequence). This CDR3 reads CAWSVQRWRVGVGTEAFF. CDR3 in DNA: TGTGCCTGGAGTGTACAAAGGTGGAGAGTGGGAGTGGGGACTGAAGCTTTCTTT.

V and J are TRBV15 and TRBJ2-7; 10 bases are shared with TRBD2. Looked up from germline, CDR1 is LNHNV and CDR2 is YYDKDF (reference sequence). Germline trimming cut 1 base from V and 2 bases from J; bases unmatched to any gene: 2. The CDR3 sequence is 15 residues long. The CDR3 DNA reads TGTGCCACCAGCAGAGGGACTAGCGGAACCTACGAGCAGTACTTC. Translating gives CATSRGTSGTYEQYF.

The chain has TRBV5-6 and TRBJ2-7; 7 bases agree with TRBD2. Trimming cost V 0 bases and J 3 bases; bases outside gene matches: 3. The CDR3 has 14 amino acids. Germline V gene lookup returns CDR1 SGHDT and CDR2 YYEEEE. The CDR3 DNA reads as TGTGCCAGCAGCTTGGCGGGGGGTCACTACGAGCAGTACTTC. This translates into CASSLAGGHYEQYF.

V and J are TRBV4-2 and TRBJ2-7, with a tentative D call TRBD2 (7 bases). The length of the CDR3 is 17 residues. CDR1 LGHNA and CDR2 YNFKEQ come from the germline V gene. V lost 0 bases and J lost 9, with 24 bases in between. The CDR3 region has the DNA TGTGCCAGCAGCCAAGATCTTCGTGGGGGGGCAGAGACCGCGCAGTACTTC. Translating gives CASSQDLRGGAETAQYF.

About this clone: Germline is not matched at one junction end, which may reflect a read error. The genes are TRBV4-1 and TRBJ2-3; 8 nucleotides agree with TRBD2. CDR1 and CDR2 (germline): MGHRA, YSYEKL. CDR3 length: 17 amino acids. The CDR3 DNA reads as TGCGCCAGCAGCCAAGGACTAGCGACAGGAGAACACAGATTTTGGGATTTT. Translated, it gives CASSQGLATGEHRFWDF.

The CDR3 region has the DNA TGCGCCAGCAGCCAAGAAGGGGGACTAGCCTCCGAGCAGTACTTC. As protein: CASSQEGGLASEQYF. The chain has TRBV4-1 and TRBJ2-7; 9 bases line up with TRBD2. Germline V gene lookup returns CDR1 MGHRA and CDR2 YSYEKL. This CDR3 is built from 15 residues. V was pared by 0 bases and J by 6 bases, with 6 bases of the junction left unmatched.

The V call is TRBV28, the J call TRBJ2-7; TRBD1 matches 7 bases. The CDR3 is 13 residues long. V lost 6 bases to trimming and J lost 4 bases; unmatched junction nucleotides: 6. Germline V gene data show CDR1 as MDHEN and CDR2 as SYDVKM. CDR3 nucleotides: TGTGCCAGCAGGACAGGGAATTTGTACGAGCAGTACTTC. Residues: CASRTGNLYEQYF.

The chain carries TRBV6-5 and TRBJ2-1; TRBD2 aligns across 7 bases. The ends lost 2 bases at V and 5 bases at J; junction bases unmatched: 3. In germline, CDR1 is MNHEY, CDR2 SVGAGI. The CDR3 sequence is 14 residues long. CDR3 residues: CASSYGGSHNEQFF. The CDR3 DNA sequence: TGTGCCAGCAGTTACGGCGGGAGTCACAATGAGCAGTTCTTC.